This T cell receptor beta chain derives from a study of Tregs in tolerant kidney transplant recipients (dated by TCRdb to about 2019). Concerning the study at large: The study used TCRbeta sequencing to identify donor-specific regulatory T cells before combined kidney and bone marrow transplantation, then tracked those cells after transplant.

The time point label of this sample denotes: 6 months after combined kidney and bone marrow transplant. The transplants used related donors along with nonmyeloablative bone marrow transplantation, and in the human trials mixed chimerism was transient. Thawed PBMCs were FACS-sorted into unstimulated Tregs (CD4+CD25+CD127-), CD4+ non-Tregs (CD4+CD25-), CD4 cells and CD8 cells. Several combined kidney and bone marrow transplant recipients from the ITN036ST trial were included as patients, and samples were available only from these trial subjects. Healthy control blood was processed by Ficoll density gradient to PBMCs and cryopreserved; patient PBMCs were collected before and after transplant. General findings and caveats noted by the study authors: Expanding Tregs with activated donor B cells appeared to identify the most biologically relevant and donor-specific TCRbeta repertoire. Because only a small number of patients were included, the study had limitations, and the results will need to be validated in larger populations as well as under other immunosuppression protocols. Donor-specific Treg expansion was found to exceed global Treg expansion in tolerant patients, suggesting antigen-driven rather than nonspecific expansion. For some patients the PCR primers changed over time, which made it impossible to compare the samples from those patients at the nucleotide level. Biological reproducibility was not directly addressed, though technical replication error appeared minimal.

From cysteine to phenylalanine, the CDR3 is 16 amino acids long. The kept DNA is CDR3 alone, 48 bases in frame from the first base. Here V drops 5 bases and J drops 2 bases, and the junction holds 8 bases not matched to any gene. Via the germline V gene, CDR1 is SGHTA and CDR2 FQGTGA. Turning to this clone: Its antigen has not been determined. One base away there is no much larger clone; base qualities are not given.

Genomic DNA was extracted from sorted cells with the QIAGEN DNeasy Blood and Tissue Kit for TCRbeta CDR3 sequencing. High-throughput TCRbeta CDR3 sequencing was carried out commercially through immunoSEQ, with PCR amplification with bias correction and internal controls included. For the original study's pipeline: Unique productive TCRbeta sequences were defined by CDR3 nucleotide sequence where primers matched, and otherwise by CDR3 amino acid sequence together with Vbeta and Jbeta genes. To correct sorting error, sequences shared between sorted populations at a frequency ratio of 2:1 or less were removed; the rest were assigned to the higher population. Sequences were defined as donor-reactive when expanded at least 5-fold in CFSE-low cells versus unstimulated cells and present at a frequency of at least 0.01% in CFSE-low cells. Repertoire divergence was quantified by Jensen-Shannon divergence using the top 100 TCRbeta sequences ranked by frequency. For samples with multiple sequencing runs, sorting error was corrected separately for each run before the runs were pooled. TCRdb took over this immuneACCESS table, retaining in-frame rearrangements with V and J assigned. Such tables are incomplete; in checked studies, under half of the missing clones stem from an unresolved V gene, and the remainder is unexplained. V, J and clone size were drawn from that table, and D and trimming were deduced from the DNA. This sample comprises about 64,000 clones, approximately 89% of them detected only once. Together, the top ten hold about 3.8% of the sample.

The chain joins TRBV7-3 to TRBJ2-3; 9 central nucleotides agree with TRBD2. The TCR was taken from a human patient who received a combined kidney and bone marrow transplant. Following a transplant, some T lymphocytes may have been derived from the graft donor. Specimen: CD4+ T cells from blood (PBMCs), collected 6 months after the transplant. DNA sequence: TGTGCCAGCAGCCCCATGGCTAGCGGGACCACAGATACGCAGTATTTT. Its translation reads: CASSPMASGTTDTQYF.